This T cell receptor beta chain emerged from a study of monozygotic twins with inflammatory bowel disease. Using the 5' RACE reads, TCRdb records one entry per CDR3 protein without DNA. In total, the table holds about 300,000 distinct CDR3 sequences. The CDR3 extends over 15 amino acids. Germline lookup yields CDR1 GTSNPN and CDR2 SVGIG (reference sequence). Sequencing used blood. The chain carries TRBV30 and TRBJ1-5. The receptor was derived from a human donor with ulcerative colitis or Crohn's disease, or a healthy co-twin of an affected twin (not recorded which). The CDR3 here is CALGGRAYSNQPQHF.